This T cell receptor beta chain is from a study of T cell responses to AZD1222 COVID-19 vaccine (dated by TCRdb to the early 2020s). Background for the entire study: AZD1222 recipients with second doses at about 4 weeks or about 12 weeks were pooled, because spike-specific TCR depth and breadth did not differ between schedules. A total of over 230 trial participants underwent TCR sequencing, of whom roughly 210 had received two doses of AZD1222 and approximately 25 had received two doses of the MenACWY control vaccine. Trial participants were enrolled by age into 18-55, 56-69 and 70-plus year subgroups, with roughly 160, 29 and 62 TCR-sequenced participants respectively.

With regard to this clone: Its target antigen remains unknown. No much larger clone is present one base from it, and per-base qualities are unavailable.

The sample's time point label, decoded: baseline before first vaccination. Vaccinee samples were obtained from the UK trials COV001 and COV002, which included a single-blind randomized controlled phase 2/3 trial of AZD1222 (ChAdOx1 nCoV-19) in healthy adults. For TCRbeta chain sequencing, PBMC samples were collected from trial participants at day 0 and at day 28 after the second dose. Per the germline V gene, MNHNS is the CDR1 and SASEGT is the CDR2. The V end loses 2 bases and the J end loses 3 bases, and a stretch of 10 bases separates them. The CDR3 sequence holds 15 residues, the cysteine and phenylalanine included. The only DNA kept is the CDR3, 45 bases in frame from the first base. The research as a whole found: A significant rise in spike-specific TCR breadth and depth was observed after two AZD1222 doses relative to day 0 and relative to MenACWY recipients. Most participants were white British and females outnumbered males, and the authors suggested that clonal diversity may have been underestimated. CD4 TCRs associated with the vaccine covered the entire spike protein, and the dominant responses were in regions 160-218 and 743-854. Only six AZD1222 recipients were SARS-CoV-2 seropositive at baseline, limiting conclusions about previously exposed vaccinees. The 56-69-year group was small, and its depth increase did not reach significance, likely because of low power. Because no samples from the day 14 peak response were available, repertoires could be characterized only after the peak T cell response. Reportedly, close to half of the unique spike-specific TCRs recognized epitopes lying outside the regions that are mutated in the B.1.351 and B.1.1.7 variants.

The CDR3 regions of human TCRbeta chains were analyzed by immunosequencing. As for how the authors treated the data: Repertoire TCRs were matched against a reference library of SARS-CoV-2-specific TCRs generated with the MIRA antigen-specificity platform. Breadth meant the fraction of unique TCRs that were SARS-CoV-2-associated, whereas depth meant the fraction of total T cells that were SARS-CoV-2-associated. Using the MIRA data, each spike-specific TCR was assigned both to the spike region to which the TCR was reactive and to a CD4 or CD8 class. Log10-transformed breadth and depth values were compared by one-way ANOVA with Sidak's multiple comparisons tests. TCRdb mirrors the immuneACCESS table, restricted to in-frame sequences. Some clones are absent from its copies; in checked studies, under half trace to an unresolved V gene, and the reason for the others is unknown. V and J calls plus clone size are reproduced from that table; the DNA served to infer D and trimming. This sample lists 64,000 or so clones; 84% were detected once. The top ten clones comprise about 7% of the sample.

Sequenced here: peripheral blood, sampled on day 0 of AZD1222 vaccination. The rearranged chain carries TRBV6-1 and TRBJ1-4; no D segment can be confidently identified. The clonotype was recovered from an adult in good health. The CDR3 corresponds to CASSETVAANEKLFF. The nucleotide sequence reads TGTGCCAGCAGTGAAACCGTCGCCGCTAATGAAAAACTGTTTTTT.